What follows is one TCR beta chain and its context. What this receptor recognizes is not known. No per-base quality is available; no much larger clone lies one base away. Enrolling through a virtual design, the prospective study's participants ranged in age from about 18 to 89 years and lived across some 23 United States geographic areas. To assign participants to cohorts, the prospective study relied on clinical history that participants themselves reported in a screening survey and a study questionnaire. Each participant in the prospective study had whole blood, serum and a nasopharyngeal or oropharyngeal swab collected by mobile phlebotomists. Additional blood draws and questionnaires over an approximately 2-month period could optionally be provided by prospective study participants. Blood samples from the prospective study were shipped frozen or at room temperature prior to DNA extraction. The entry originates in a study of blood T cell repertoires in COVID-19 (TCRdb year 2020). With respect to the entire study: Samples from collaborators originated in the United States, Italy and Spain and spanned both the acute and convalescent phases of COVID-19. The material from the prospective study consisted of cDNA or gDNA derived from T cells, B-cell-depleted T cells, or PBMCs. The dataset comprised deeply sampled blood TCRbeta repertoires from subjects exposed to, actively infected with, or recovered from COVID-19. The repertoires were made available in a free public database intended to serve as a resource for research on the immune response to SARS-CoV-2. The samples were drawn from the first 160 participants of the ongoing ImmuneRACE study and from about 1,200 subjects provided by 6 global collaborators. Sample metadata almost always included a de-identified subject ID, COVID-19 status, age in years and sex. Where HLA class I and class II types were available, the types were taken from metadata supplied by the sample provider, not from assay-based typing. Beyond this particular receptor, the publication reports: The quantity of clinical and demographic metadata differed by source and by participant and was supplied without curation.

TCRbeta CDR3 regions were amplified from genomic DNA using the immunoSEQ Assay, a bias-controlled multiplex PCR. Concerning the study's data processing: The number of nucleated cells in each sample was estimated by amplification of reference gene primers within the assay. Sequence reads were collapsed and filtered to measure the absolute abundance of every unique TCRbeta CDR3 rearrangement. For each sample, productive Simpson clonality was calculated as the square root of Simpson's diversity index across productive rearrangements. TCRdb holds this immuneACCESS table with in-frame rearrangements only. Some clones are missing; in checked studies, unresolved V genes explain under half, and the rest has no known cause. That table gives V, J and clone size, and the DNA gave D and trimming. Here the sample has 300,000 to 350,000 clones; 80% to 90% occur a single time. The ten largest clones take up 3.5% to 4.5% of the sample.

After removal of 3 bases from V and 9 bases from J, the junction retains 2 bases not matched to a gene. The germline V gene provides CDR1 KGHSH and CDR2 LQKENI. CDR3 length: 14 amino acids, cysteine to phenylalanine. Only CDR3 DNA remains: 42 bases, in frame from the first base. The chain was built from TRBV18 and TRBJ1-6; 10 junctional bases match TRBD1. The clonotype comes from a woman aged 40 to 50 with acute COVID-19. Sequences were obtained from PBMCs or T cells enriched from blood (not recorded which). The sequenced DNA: TGTGCCAGCTCACCCGGACAGGGGGGTTCACCCCTCCACTTT. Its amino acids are CASSPGQGGSPLHF.